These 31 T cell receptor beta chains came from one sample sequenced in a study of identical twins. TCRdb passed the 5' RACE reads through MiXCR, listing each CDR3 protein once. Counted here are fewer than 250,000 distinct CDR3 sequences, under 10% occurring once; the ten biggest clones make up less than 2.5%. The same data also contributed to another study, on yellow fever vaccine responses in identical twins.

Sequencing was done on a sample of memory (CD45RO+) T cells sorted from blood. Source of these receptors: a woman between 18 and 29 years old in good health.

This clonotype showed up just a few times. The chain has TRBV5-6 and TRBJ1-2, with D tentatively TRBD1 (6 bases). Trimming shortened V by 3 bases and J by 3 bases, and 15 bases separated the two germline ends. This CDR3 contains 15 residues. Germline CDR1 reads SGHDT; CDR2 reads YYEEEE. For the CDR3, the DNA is TGTGCCAGCAGCTGGATACAGGGTGAGGACTATGGCTACACCTTC. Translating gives CASSWIQGEDYGYTF.

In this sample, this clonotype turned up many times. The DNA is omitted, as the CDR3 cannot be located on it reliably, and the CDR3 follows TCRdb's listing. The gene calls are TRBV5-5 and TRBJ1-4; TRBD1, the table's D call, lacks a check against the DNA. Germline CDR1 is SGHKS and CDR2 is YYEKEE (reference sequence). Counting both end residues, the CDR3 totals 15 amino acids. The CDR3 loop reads CASQPRVGPGEKLFF.

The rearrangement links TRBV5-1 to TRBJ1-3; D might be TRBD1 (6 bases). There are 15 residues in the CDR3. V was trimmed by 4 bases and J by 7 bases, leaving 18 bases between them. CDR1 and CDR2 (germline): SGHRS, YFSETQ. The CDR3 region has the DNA TGCGCCAGCAGCATAGGGGACACCGGGACTAACACCATATATTTT. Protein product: CASSIGDTGTNTIYF.

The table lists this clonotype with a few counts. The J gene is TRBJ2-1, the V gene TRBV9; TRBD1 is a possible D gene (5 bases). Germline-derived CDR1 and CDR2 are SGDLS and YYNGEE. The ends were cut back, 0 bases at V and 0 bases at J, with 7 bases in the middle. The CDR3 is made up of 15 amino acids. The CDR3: CASSVGQSSYNEQFF. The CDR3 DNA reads TGTGCCAGCAGCGTAGGACAGAGCTCCTACAATGAGCAGTTCTTC.

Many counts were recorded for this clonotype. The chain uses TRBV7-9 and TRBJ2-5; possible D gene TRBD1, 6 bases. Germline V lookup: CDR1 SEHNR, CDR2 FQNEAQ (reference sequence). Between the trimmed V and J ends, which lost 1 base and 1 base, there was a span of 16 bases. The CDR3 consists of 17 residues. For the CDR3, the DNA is TGTGCCAGCAGCTTAGGGGACACCAGGGTCATCCAAGAGACCCAGTACTTC. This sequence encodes CASSLGDTRVIQETQYF.

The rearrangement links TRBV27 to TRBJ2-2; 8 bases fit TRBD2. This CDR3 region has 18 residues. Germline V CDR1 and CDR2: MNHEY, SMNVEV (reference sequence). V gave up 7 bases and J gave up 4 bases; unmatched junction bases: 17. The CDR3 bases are TGTGCCAGCACCCAGTTCGGTAGCGGGATCTCGGGCACCGGGGAGCTGTTTTTT. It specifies CASTQFGSGISGTGELFF.

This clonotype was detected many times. In DNA, the CDR3 is TGTGCCAGCAGCTTAGCGTGGGACTCCTACACCGGGGAGCTGTTTTTT. This sequence encodes CASSLAWDSYTGELFF. The gene calls are TRBV7-8 and TRBJ2-2, with D tentatively TRBD2 (6 bases). CDR1 is SGHVS and CDR2 is FQNEAQ in the germline V gene. V lost 0 bases to trimming and J lost 3 bases, with 11 bases between them. The CDR3 totals 16 residues.

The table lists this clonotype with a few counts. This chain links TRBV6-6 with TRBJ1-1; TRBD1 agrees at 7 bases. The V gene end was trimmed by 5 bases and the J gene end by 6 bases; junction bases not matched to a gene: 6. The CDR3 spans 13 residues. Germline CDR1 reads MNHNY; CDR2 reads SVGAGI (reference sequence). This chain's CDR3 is CASSATGSPEAFF. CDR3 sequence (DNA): TGTGCCAGCAGTGCGACAGGGAGCCCTGAAGCTTTCTTT.

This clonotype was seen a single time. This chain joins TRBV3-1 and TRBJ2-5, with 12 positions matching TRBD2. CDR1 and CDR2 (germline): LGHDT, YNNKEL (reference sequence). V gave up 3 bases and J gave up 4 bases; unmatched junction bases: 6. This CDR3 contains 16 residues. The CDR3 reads CASSHQLAGGGETQYF. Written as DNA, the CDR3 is TGTGCCAGCAGCCACCAACTAGCGGGGGGCGGAGAGACCCAGTACTTC.

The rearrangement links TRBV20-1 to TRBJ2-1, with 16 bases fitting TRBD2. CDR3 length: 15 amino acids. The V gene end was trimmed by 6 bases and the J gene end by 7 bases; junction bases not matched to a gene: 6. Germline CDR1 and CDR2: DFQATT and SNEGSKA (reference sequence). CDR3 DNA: TGCAGTGCGGAGGGACTAGCGGGGGGGCAAAATGAGCAGTTCTTC. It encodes CSAEGLAGGQNEQFF.

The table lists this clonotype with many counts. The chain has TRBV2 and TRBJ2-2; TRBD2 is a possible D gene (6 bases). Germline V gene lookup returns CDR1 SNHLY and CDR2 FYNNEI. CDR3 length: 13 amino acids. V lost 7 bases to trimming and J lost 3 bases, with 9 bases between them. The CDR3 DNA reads TGTGCCAGCAAAGGAGGGGACACCGGGGAGCTGTTTTTT. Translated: CASKGGDTGELFF.

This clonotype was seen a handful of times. The CDR3, as DNA: TGTGCCAGCAGTGCCATCCCCCCTAGCACCGGGGAGCTGTTTTTT. Its protein is CASSAIPPSTGELFF. The chain is built from TRBV25-1 and TRBJ2-2; D unclear. This CDR3 comprises 15 residues. Trimming removed 4 bases at V and 4 bases at J, with 13 bases between. Germline lookup yields CDR1 MGHDK and CDR2 SYGVNS.

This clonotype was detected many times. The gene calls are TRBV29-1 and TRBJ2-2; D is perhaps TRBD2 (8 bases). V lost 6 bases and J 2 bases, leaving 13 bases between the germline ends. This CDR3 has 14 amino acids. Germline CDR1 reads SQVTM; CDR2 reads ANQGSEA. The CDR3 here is CSVGRGLNTGELFF. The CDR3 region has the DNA TGCAGCGTCGGGAGGGGGCTAAACACCGGGGAGCTGTTTTTT.

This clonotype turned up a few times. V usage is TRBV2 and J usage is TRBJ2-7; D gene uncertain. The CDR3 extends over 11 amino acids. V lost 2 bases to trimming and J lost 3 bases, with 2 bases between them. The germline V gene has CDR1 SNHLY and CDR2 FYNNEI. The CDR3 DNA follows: TGTGCCAGCAGTGAAATCTACGAGCAGTACTTC. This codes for CASSEIYEQYF.

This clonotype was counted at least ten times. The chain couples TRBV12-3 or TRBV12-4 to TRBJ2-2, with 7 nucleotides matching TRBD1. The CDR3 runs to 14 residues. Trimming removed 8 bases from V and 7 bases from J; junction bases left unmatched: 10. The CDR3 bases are TGTGCCAGCCGCGAACAGGGGTTGGGCGGGGAGCTGTTTTTT. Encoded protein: CASREQGLGGELFF.

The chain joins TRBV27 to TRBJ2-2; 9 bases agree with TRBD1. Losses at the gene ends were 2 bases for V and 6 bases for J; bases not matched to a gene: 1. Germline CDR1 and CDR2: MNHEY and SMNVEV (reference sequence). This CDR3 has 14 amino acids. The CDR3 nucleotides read TGTGCCAGCAGTTTAGGGACAGGGTCCGGGGAGCTGTTTTTT. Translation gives CASSLGTGSGELFF.

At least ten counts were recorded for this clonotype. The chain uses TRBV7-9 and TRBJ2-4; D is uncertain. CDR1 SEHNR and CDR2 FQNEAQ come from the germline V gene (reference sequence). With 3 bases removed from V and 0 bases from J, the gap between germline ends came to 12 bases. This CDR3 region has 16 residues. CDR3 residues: CASSFAAVLAKNIQYF. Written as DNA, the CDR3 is TGTGCCAGCAGCTTTGCAGCAGTACTAGCCAAAAACATTCAGTACTTC.

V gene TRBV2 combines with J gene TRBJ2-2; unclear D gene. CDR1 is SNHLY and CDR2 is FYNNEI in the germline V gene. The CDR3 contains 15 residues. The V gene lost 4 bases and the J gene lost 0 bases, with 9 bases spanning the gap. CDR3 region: CASSARSTNTGELFF. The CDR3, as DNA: TGTGCCAGCAGTGCGCGTAGTACGAACACCGGGGAGCTGTTTTTT.

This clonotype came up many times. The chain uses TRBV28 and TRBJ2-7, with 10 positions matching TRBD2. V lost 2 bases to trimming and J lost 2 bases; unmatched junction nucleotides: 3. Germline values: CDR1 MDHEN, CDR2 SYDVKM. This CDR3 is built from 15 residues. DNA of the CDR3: TGTGCCAGCAGTTTACTAGCGGGAGCCCCCTACGAGCAGTACTTC. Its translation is CASSLLAGAPYEQYF.

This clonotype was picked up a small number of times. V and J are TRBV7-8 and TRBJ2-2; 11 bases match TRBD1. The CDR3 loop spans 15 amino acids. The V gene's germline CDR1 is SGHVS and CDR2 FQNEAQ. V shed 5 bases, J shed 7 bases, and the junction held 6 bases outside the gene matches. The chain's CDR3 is CASSGRDRGGGELFF. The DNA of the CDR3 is TGTGCCAGCAGCGGCCGGGACAGGGGGGGCGGGGAGCTGTTTTTT. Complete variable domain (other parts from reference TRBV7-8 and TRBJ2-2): GAGVSQSPRYKVAKRGQDVALRCDPISGHVSLFWYQQALGQGPEFLTYFQNEAQLDKSGLPSDRFFAERPEGSVSTLKIQRTQQEDSAVYLCASSGRDRGGGELFFGEGSRLTVL.

CDR3: CASSVVEGAIEQYF. As DNA, the CDR3 is TGTGCCAGCAGCGTGGTGGAGGGGGCCATCGAGCAGTACTTC. This sequence joins TRBV9 and TRBJ2-7; D possibly corresponds to TRBD1 (7 bases). This CDR3 has 14 amino acids. Germline CDR1 SGDLS, CDR2 YYNGEE. V lost 2 bases and J lost 6, with 15 bases in between.

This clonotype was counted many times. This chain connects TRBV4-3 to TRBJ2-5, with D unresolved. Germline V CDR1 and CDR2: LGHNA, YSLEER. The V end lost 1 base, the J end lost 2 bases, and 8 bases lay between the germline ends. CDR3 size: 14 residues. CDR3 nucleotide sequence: TGCGCCAGCAGCCAAGTTGGACCACAAGAGACCCAGTACTTC. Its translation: CASSQVGPQETQYF.

This CDR3 reads CSVTDRVNTEAFF. The DNA of the CDR3 is TGCAGCGTTACCGACAGGGTTAACACTGAAGCTTTCTTT. The V gene is TRBV29-1, the J gene TRBJ1-1; 7 bases align to TRBD1. V shed 5 bases and J 2 bases; nucleotides not matched to a gene: 5. Looked up from germline, CDR1 is SQVTM and CDR2 is ANQGSEA. The CDR3 covers 13 residues. Full variable domain (missing parts from reference TRBV29-1 and TRBJ1-1): SAVISQKPSRDICQRGTSLTIQCQVDSQVTMMFWYRQQPGQSLTLIATANQGSEATYESGFVIDKFPISRPNLTFSTLTVSNMSPEDSSIYLCSVTDRVNTEAFFGQGTRLTVV.

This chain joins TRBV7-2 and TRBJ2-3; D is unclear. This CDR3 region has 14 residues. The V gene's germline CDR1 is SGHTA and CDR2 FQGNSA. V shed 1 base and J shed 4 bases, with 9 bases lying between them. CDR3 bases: TGTGCCAGCAGCTTAGTCGTTTCGGCAGATACGCAGTATTTT. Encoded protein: CASSLVVSADTQYF.

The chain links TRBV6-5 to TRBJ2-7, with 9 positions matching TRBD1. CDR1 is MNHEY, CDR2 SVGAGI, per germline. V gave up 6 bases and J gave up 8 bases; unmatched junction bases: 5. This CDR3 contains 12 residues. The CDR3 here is CASRTQGAQQYF. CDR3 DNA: TGTGCCAGCAGAACACAGGGGGCTCAGCAGTACTTC.

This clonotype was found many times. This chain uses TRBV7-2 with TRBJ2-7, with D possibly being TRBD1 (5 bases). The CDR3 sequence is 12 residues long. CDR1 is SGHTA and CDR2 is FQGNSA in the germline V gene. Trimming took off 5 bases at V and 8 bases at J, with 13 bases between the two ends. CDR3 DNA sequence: TGTGCCAGCAGCCCGGACACCCTGCAGCAGTACTTC. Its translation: CASSPDTLQQYF.

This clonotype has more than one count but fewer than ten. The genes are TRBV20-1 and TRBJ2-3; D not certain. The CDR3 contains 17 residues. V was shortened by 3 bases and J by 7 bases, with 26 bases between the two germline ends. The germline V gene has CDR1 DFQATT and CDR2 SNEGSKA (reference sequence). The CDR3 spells CSARRKGSQTTAYTQYF. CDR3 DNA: TGCAGTGCTAGGAGGAAGGGATCCCAAACCACTGCGTATACGCAGTATTTT.

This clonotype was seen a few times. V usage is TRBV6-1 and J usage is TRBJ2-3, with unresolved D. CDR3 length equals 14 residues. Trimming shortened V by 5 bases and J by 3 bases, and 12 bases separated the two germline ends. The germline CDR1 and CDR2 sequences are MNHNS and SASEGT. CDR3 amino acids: CASSQKGWTDTQYF. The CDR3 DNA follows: TGTGCCAGCAGTCAAAAGGGTTGGACAGATACGCAGTATTTT.

The CDR3 DNA is TGTACCTGCAGTTCACATACCAACCAGGGGTTAGGCACTGAAGCTTTCTTT. Protein product: CTCSSHTNQGLGTEAFF. The chain links TRBV10-3 to TRBJ1-1; D is possibly TRBD1 (6 bases). The CDR3 totals 17 residues. Germline CDR1 reads ENHRY; CDR2 reads SYGVKD.

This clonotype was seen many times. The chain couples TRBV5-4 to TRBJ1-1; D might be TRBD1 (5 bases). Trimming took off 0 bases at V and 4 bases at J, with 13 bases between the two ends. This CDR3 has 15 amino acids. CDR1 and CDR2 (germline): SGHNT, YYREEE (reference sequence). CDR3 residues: CASSLAGDRITEAFF. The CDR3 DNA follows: TGTGCCAGCAGCTTGGCGGGGGACCGGATCACTGAAGCTTTCTTT.

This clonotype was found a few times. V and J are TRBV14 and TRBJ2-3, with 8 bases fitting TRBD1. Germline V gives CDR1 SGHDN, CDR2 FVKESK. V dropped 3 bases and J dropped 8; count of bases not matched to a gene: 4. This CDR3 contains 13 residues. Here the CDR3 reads CASSQQGAVTQYF. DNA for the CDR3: TGTGCCAGCAGCCAGCAGGGGGCAGTTACGCAGTATTTT.